The 3 T cell receptor beta chains reported below all come from one sample, sequenced in a study of cytomegalovirus exposure and HLA in healthy donors. The primer mix had 60 Vbeta and 13 Jbeta primers. This table comes from immunoSEQ multiplex PCR, and its TCRdb copy is limited to in-frame clones, with some not included. The profile shows roughly 100,000 clones, around 86% of them singletons. The sample comprised PBMCs. The receptors were sampled from a female donor in good health and CMV-seropositive.

This clone was detected a few times. Different DNA sequences within this sample yield the same CDR3. This chain connects TRBV5-1 to TRBJ1-3, with 7 bases identical to TRBD1. The germline V gene encodes CDR1 SGHRS and CDR2 YFSETQ. The CDR3 has 15 residues. The J segment lost 2 bases and the V segment lost 0 bases, leaving 2 bases of the junction unmatched. Written as DNA, the CDR3 is TGCGCCAGCAGCTTGGACAGGGGACCTGGAAACACCATATATTTT. Translated, it gives CASSLDRGPGNTIYF.

V is TRBV7-2 and J is TRBJ1-3, with no clear D. This CDR3 is 15 amino acids long. Per germline, CDR1 SGHTA and CDR2 FQGNSA. Trimming pared 1 base from V and 3 bases from J, leaving 10 bases between. CDR3 DNA sequence: TGTGCCAGCAGCTTAGGAGACATCTATGGAAACACCATATATTTT. Protein product: CASSLGDIYGNTIYF.

The chain uses TRBV15 and TRBJ1-2; D is possibly TRBD1 (6 bases). The CDR3 has 15 residues. CDR1 and CDR2 (germline): LNHNV, YYDKDF (reference sequence). V was trimmed by 3 bases and J by 0 bases, leaving 11 bases between them. CDR3 loop: CATSSTGLSNYGYTF. The DNA of the CDR3 is TGTGCCACCAGCAGCACAGGGCTTTCTAACTATGGCTACACCTTC.